This T cell receptor beta chain was identified in a study of blood T cell repertoires in COVID-19. Across the study: Collection of acute and convalescent COVID-19 samples took place in the United States, Italy and Spain. Sample material is recorded as cDNA or gDNA derived from T cells, B-cell-depleted T cells, or PBMCs.

How the authors handled the data: Amplifying reference gene primers gave estimates of nucleated cell counts. Sequenced by immunoSEQ multiplex PCR; TCRdb stores in-frame clones only, minus some. The V and J calls and clone size were taken over from that table, and D and trimming were inferred from the DNA. Among about 70,000 clones listed, 85% to 90% were seen once. Germline V gives CDR1 SGHRS, CDR2 YFSETQ. The CDR3 is 13 residues long. V was cut by 0 bases and J by 9 bases, with 10 bases left in between. The source of this sequence is a man in his 70s with active COVID-19. Sequenced input: peripheral blood. The chain employs TRBV5-1 and TRBJ2-1, with D hard to call. The CDR3 loop reads CASSLVSLGEQFF. The CDR3 nucleotides are TGCGCCAGCAGCTTGGTTTCCCTAGGTGAGCAGTTCTTC. The whole variable domain, filled in from reference TRBV5-1 and TRBJ2-1, reads KAGVTQTPRYLIKTRGQQVTLSCSPISGHRSVSWYQQTPGQGLQFLFEYFSETQRNKGNFPGRFSGRQFSNSRSEMNVSTLELGDSALYLCASSLVSLGEQFFGPGTRLTVL.